This T cell receptor (beta chain) comes out of a study of cytomegalovirus exposure and HLA in healthy donors. The CDR3 is 15 amino acids. V gave up 5 bases and J gave up 1 base, with 14 bases separating them. Germline CDR1 and CDR2: PRHDT and FYEKMQ (reference sequence). The study ran its PCR with 60 Vbeta and 13 Jbeta primers. Profiling relied on immunoSEQ multiplex PCR, and the TCRdb table lists in-frame clones only, not all of them. Found here are approximately 100,000 clones, 75% of them singletons; the top ten hold 2% to 2.5%. The table lists this clone with a few counts. Its target is not known. Regarding the study as a whole: Investigators reported around 150 TCR beta chains as tied to cytomegalovirus.

Material: PBMCs. The TCR was taken from a man aged 40-55 years in good health and CMV-seronegative. The chain joins TRBV13 to TRBJ1-2, with a weak D call TRBD1 (5 bases). In DNA form, the CDR3 reads TGTGCCAGCAGCGTGGGGACTAGGGGTAACTATGGCTACACCTTC. It encodes CASSVGTRGNYGYTF. The full variable domain, with the rest looked up from reference TRBV13 and TRBJ1-2, is AAGVIQSPRHLIKEKRETATLKCYPIPRHDTVYWYQQGPGQDPQFLISFYEKMQSDKGSIPDRFSAQQFSDYHSELNMSSLELGDSALYFCASSVGTRGNYGYTFGSGTRLTVV.